This T cell receptor (beta chain) was sequenced for a study of CD8+ T cells in alopecia areata. As to this clone: Antigen: not known.

V was pared by 0 bases and J by 1 base, with 2 bases of the junction left unmatched. Germline lookup yields CDR1 MGHRA and CDR2 YSYEKL. The CDR3 is made up of 15 amino acids. Treatment specified: oral pan-JAK inhibitor, 5-10 mg twice daily. Findings of the study overall: Sharing of TCR sequences between patients (possibly for HLA-related reasons) was less clear than in mice. Alphabeta T cells residing in normal skin are also sequenced in scalp samples.

RNA was extracted and reverse transcribed into cDNA as the sequencing template. Only in-frame clones appear in the TCRdb table, and some are missing; sequencing was by immunoSEQ multiplex PCR. The data hold about 140,000 clones, with approximately 86% observed a single time. The origin of this receptor is a human donor with alopecia areata. The chain uses TRBV4-1 and TRBJ1-1; 7 positions agree with TRBD1. The input for sequencing was CD8+ T cells sorted from blood, taken at week 4, from a patient treated with tofacitinib. In DNA, the CDR3 is TGCGCCAGCAGCCAAGACGACAGGGAGAACACTGAAGCTTTCTTT. This translates into CASSQDDRENTEAFF.